The subject of this entry is one TCR beta chain. The antigen is unknown. The repertoire was sequenced with immunoSEQ multiplex PCR; TCRdb's copy has only in-frame clones and lacks some. Of more than 4,000 clones in the sample, 90% to 95% were seen once. This sample is part of a study of chemoradiotherapy in HPV16-positive cancers. Whole-study context: Candidate HPV-specific clones and shared TCR motifs came from two HPV16-positive patients. The study, taken as a whole, reports: For HPV16-positive patients, expanding HPV-responsive T cells associated with longer recurrence-free survival. Non-HPV-specific T cells did not expand in tumors during treatment, whereas candidate HPV-specific clones and E7-related motifs did.

Samples were taken several times over chemoradiotherapy. There are 16 residues in the CDR3. Germline lookup yields CDR1 SGHAT and CDR2 FQNNGV. Between the trimmed V and J ends, which lost 5 bases and 4 bases, there was a span of 17 bases. V and J are TRBV11-2 and TRBJ1-4; D perhaps matches TRBD1 (5 bases). The sequences come from tumor tissue, collected from a patient who underwent chemoradiotherapy. The receptor was derived from a human donor with HPV-associated anogenital cancer. CDR3 protein: CASSDWSQGVNEKLFF. In nucleotides, the CDR3 is TGTGCCAGCAGCGATTGGAGTCAGGGCGTTAATGAAAAACTGTTTTTT.